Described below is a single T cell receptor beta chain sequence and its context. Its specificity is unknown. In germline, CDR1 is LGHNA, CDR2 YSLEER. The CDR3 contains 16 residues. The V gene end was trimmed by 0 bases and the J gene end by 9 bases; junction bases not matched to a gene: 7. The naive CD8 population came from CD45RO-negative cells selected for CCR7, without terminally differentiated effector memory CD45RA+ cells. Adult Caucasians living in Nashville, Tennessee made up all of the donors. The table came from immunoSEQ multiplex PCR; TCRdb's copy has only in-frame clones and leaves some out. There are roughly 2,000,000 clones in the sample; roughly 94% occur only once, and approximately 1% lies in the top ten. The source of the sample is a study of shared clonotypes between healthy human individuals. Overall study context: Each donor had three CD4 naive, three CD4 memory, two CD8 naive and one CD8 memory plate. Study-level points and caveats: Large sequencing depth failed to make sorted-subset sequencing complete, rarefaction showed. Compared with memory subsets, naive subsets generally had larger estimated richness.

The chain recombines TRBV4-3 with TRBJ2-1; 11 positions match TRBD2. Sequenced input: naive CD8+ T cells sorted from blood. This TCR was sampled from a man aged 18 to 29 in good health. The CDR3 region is CASSQEYSGRDAEQFF. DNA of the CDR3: TGCGCCAGCAGCCAAGAATATAGCGGGAGGGATGCTGAGCAGTTCTTC.